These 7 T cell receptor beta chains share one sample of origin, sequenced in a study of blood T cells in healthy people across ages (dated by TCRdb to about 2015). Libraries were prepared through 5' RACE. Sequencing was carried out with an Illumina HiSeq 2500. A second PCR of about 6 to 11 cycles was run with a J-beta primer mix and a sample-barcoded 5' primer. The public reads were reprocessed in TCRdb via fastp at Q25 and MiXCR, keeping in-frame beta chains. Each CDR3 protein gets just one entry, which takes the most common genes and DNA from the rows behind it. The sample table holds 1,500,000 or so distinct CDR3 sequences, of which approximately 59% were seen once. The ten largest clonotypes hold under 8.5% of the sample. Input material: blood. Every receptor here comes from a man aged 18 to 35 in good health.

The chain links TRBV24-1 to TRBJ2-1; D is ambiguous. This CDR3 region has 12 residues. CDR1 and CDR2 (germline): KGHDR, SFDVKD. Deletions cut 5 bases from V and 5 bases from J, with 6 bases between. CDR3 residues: CATSAINNEQFF. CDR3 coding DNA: TGTGCCACCAGTGCCATTAACAATGAGCAGTTCTTC.

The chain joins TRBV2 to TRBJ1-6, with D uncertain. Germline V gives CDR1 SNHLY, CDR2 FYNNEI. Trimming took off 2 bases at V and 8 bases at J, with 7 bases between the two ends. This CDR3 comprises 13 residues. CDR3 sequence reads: CASSEQFYSPLHF. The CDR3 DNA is TGTGCCAGCAGTGAACAGTTCTATTCACCCCTCCACTTT.

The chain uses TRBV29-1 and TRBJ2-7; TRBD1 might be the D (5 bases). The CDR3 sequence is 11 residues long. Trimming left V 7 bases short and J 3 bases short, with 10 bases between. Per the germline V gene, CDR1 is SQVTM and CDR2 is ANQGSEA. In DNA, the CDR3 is TGCAGCGGCGTGCAGGGCTACGAGCAGTACTTC. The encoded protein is CSGVQGYEQYF.

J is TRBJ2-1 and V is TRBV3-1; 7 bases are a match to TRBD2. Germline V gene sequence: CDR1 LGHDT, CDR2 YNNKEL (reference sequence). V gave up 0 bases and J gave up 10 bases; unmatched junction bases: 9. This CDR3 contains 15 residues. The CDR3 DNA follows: TGTGCCAGCAGCCAAGATCGGGGGAGGGCGCGGGAGCAGTTCTTC. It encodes CASSQDRGRAREQFF.

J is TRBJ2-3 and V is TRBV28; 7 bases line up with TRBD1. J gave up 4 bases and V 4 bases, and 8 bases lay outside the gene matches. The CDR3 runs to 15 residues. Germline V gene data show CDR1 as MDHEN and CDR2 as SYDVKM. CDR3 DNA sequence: TGTGCCAGCAGTTCGACAGGGATGCGGGCAGATACGCAGTATTTT. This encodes CASSSTGMRADTQYF.

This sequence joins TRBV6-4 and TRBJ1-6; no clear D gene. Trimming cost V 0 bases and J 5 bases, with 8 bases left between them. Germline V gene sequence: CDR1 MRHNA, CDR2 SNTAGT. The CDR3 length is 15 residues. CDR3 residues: CASSDSTRDNSPLHF. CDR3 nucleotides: TGTGCCAGCAGTGACTCGACAAGGGATAATTCACCCCTCCACTTT.

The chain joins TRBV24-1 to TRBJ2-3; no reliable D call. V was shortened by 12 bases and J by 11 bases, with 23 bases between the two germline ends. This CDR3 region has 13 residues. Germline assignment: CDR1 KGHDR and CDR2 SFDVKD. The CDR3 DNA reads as TGTGCCGTGAGCGTCAGCTCCGAATCTATGCAGTATTTT. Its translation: CAVSVSSESMQYF.